What follows is one T cell receptor beta chain and its context. The target antigen is unknown. Per the germline V gene, CDR1 is SGHTA and CDR2 is FQGTGA. The CDR3 sequence is 13 residues long. This entry is derived from a study of CXCR3-negative and CXCR3-positive naive CD8 T cells. cDNA libraries for TRB were generated by 5' RACE incorporating UMI labels. TCRdb reprocessed the 5' RACE reads; each CDR3 protein has one entry and no DNA is given. This table holds 75,000 to 95,000 distinct CDR3 sequences. Points from the study as a whole: Greater hydrophobicity was found in TRB CDR3s of CXCR3-positive naive cells than of CXCR3-negative naive cells.

This TCR came from a human donor in good health. Some clones in this sample may be carry-over from other donors' samples. Source material: naive CXCR3- CD8+ T cells from blood. Subset here: CD45RO-CCR7+CD27+CD95- naive CD8+ T cells lacking CXCR3 (TNR3-). This rearrangement joins TRBV7-3 to TRBJ1-1. The CDR3 spells CASSVTGGTEAFF.